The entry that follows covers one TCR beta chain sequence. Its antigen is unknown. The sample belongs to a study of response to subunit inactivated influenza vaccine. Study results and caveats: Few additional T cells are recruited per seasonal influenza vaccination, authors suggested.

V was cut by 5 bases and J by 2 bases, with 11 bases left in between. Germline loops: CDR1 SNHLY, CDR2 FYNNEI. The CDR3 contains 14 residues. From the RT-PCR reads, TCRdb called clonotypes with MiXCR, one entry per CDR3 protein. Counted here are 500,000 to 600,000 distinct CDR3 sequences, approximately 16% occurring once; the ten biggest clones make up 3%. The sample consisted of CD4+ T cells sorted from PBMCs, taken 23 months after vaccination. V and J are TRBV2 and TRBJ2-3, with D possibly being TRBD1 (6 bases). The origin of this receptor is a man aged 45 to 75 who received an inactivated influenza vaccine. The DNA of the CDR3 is TGTGCCAGCAGTCGGACAGTTAACACAGATACGCAGTATTTT. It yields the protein CASSRTVNTDTQYF.